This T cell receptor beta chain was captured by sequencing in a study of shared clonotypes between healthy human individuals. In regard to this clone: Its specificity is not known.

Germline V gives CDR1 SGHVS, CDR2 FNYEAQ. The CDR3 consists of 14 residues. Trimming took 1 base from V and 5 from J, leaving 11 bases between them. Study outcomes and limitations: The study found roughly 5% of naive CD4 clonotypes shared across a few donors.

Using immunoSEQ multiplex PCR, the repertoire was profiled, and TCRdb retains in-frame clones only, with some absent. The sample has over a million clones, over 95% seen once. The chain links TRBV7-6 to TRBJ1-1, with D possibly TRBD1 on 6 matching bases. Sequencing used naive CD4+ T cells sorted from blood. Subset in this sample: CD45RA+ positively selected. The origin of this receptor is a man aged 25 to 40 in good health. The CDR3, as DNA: TGTGCCAGCAGCTTAGGGGGGGCGCGGACTGAAGCTTTCTTT. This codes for CASSLGGARTEAFF.